The 2 T cell receptor beta chains reported below all come from one sample, sequenced in a study of CD8 T cells in ankylosing spondylitis. TCRdb passed the 5' RACE reads through MiXCR, listing each CDR3 protein once. Among around 150,000 distinct CDR3 sequences listed, roughly a third were seen once. Sequencing used synovial fluid, either unsorted or a sorted T cell fraction (not recorded which). Receptor source: a male donor with ankylosing spondylitis.

On this clonotype: A clone one base away is much larger, so this may be a read error. The chain recombines TRBV28 with TRBJ2-7; the match to TRBD1 covers 9 bases. After removal of 6 bases from V and 1 base from J, the junction contained 4 bases not matched to a gene. This CDR3 region has 14 residues. The germline V gene has CDR1 MDHEN and CDR2 SYDVKM. In DNA form, the CDR3 reads TGTGCCAGCAGCTCCGGGACAGGGTCCTACGAGCAGTACTTC. It yields the protein CASSSGTGSYEQYF.

This clonotype came up many times. V gene TRBV7-9 combines with J gene TRBJ1-1, with D unclear. Trimming cost V 1 base and J 11 bases, with 14 bases left between them. The CDR3 is made up of 13 amino acids. CDR1 and CDR2 (germline): SEHNR, FQNEAQ (reference sequence). CDR3 region: CASSLVGNPDAFF. The CDR3 nucleotides read TGTGCCAGCAGCTTAGTAGGGAACCCAGACGCTTTCTTT.